Listed below are T cell receptor beta chains from one sample, sequenced in a study of blood T cell repertoires in COVID-19. Profiled with immunoSEQ multiplex PCR; TCRdb holds only in-frame clones, not every one. The sample has a few hundred thousand clones; roughly 88% are singletons. Sequencing was performed on peripheral blood. Receptors originate from a woman aged 70-85 years with COVID-19, enrolled during active disease. The CDR3 runs from the conserved cysteine through the conserved F or W. A D gene is named only where the DNA matches it firmly. The size of a clone is reported for some rows only, either as once, few or many, or as a class for expanded clones.

>.|TRBJ2-7|TRBV11-3|.
TGTGCCAGCAGCTTAGAAAGCTCCACGTGGGAGTCCTACGAGCAGTACTTC
CASSLESSTWESYEQYF
>TRBD1|TRBJ2-5|TRBV6-6|.
TGTGCCAGCAGTTACAGGCAGTCCAGGGGGGAGACCCAGTACTTC
CASSYRQSRGETQYF
>TRBD1|TRBJ2-7|TRBV30|.
TGTGCCTGGAGTGGGGACAGCTCCTACGAGCAGTACTTC
CAWSGDSSYEQYF
>TRBD1|TRBJ1-1|TRBV19|.
TGTGCCACTTACTCTTACAGGGGAATGAACACTGAAGCTTTCTTT
CATYSYRGMNTEAFF
>.|TRBJ1-5|TRBV7-2|.
TGTGCCAGCAGCCCGGGAGGGGCGAGGAATCAGCCCCAGCATTTT
CASSPGGARNQPQHF
>TRBD1|TRBJ2-7|TRBV29-1|.
TGCAGCGCACAGGGGACCGACTACGAGCAGTACTTC
CSAQGTDYEQYF
>.|TRBJ1-6|TRBV3-1/TRBV3-2|.
TGTGCCAGCAGCCAAGATCAGGGGCCTATGAACCCCCTCCACTTT
CASSQDQGPMNPLHF
>TRBD2|TRBJ2-7|TRBV3-1/TRBV3-2|.
TGTGCCAGCAGAGCCTCTAGCGGGAGGGTTATCGAGCAGTACTTC
CASRASSGRVIEQYF
>.|TRBJ2-5|TRBV30|.
TGTGCCTGGAGTGTTACCGTCAGAGAGACCCAGTACTTC
CAWSVTVRETQYF
>.|TRBJ1-3|TRBV5-4|few
TGTGCCAGCAGCATACAGGCCTCTGGAAACACCATATATTTT
CASSIQASGNTIYF
>.|TRBJ2-7|TRBV11-3|.
TGTGCCAGCAGCTTAGATCGGGTGCAGTACTTC
CASSLDRVQYF
>TRBD2|TRBJ2-5|TRBV3-1/TRBV3-2|.
TGTGCCAGCAGCCAACTAGCGGGAAGGCCAGAGACCCAGTACTTC
CASSQLAGRPETQYF
>TRBD1|TRBJ1-2|TRBV3-1/TRBV3-2|.
TGTGCCAGCAGCCAGGACAGGAACTATGGCTACACCTTC
CASSQDRNYGYTF
>.|TRBJ2-1|TRBV19|.
TGTGCTACGGGGGGCGGGTCCTACAATGAGCAGTTCTTC
CATGGGSYNEQFF
>TRBD1|TRBJ2-7|TRBV5-1|.
TGCGCCAGCAGCACCCGACAGGGGGCTCACTCCTACGAGCAGTACTTC
CASSTRQGAHSYEQYF
>TRBD1|TRBJ1-2|TRBV4-3|few
TGCGCCAGCAGCCCCGGGACAGCTCAACCCGGGGGCTACACCTTC
CASSPGTAQPGGYTF
>.|TRBJ2-6|TRBV28|.
TGTGCCAGCAGTGATCCCCGGACACCGACCTCTGGGGCCAACGTCCTGACTTTC
CASSDPRTPTSGANVLTF
>.|TRBJ1-5|TRBV10-3|.
TGTGCCATCAGTGAGTCAAACCCGGACGACTATAGCAATCAGCCCCAGCATTTT
CAISESNPDDYSNQPQHF
>.|TRBJ2-1|TRBV2|.
TGTGCCAGCAGTCATGGACAGAACAATGAGCAGTTCTTC
CASSHGQNNEQFF
>TRBD2|TRBJ2-1|TRBV12-5|few
TGTGCTAGTGGCCAGCACTGGGGGGGAGGCAATGAGCAGTTCTTC
CASGQHWGGGNEQFF
>TRBD1|TRBJ2-3|TRBV19|.
TGTGCCAGTAGTCTCCAGGGGGCGCGTGCAGATACGCAGTATTTT
CASSLQGARADTQYF
>.|TRBJ2-2|TRBV27|.
TGTGCCAGCAGTCCTTCTTGGTGGATAGTGGGCCCCGGGGAGCTGTTTTTT
CASSPSWWIVGPGELFF
>.|TRBJ1-5|TRBV6-5|.
TGTGCCAGCAGTTACTCACTTAATCAGCCCCAGCATTTT
CASSYSLNQPQHF
>.|TRBJ1-2|TRBV5-6|.
TGTGCCAGCAGCGATCACACAGGAGACTATGGCTACACCTTC
CASSDHTGDYGYTF
>.|TRBJ1-4|TRBV30|.
TGTGCCTGGAGGCCGGGACTTGAGGGAAAACTGTTTTTT
CAWRPGLEGKLFF
>TRBD1|TRBJ1-1|TRBV9|.
TGTGCCAGCAGCGCTAGGACAGGGAGGGTCTTGGACACTGAAGCTTTCTTT
CASSARTGRVLDTEAFF
>.|TRBJ2-7|TRBV4-2|.
TGTGCCAGCAGCCAAGATCAGGGGGAGCAGTACTTC
CASSQDQGEQYF
>TRBD1|TRBJ2-1|TRBV7-8|.
TGTGCCAGCAGCTACCGGGACAGGGCCTACAATGAGCAGTTCTTC
CASSYRDRAYNEQFF
>.|TRBJ2-7|TRBV6-4|.
TGTGCCAGCACTACCTTCGGGGAAGGTTATGACGAGCAGTACTTC
CASTTFGEGYDEQYF
>.|TRBJ1-4|TRBV11-2|.
TGTGCCAGCAGCTTAGCTGGGGGGTTCTTGGAAAAACTGTTTTTT
CASSLAGGFLEKLFF
>.|TRBJ2-7|TRBV12-3/TRBV12-4|.
TGTGCCAGCAGTGCCTTAGACGAGCAGTACTTC
CASSALDEQYF
>.|TRBJ2-5|TRBV18|.
TGTGCCAGCTCACAACTCGAGGGGACCCAGTACTTC
CASSQLEGTQYF
>.|TRBJ1-3|TRBV18|.
TGTGCCAGCTCACCATACCAACCACAGGGAGCTTCAGGAAACACCATATATTTT
CASSPYQPQGASGNTIYF
>TRBD1|TRBJ2-7|TRBV10-3|.
TGTGCCACCCGGGACAGTTACTACGAGCAGTACTTC
CATRDSYYEQYF
>.|TRBJ1-4|TRBV6-5|.
TGTGCCAGCAGTAAGACAGGACTTAATGAAAAACTGTTTTTT
CASSKTGLNEKLFF